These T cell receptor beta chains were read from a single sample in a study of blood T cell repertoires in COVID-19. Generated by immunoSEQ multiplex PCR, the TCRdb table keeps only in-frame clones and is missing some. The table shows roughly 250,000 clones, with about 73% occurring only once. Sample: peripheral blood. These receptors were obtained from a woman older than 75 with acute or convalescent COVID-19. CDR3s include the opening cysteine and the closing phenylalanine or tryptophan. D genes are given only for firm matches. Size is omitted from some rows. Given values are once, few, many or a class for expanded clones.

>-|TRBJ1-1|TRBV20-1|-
TGCAGTGCCCCTAGGAACACTGAAGCTTTCTTT
CSAPRNTEAFF
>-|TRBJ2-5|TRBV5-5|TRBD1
TGTGCCAGCAGCTCAAGGACAGGGAAGGAGACCCAGTACTTC
CASSSRTGKETQYF
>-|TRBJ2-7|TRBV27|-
TGTGCCAGCAGTTTCCAAAACTCCTACGAGCAGTACTTC
CASSFQNSYEQYF
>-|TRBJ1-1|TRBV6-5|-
TGTGCCAGCAGTTACCAAGGAACAGGGAACACTGAAGCTTTCTTT
CASSYQGTGNTEAFF
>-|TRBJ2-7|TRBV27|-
TGTGCCAGCTCGCCGGTTTTGGACACCTACGAGCAGTACTTC
CASSPVLDTYEQYF
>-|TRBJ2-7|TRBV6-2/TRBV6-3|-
TGTGCCAGCAGTAACGAAGGGAGGCGCGAGCAGTACTTC
CASSNEGRREQYF
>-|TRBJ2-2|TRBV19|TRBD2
TGTGCCAGTAGTATAGATGGCCCTAGCGGTACGAACACCGGGGAGCTGTTTTTT
CASSIDGPSGTNTGELFF
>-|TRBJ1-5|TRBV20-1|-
TGCAGTGCTAGTGGGGACTACAATCAGCCCCAGCATTTT
CSASGDYNQPQHF
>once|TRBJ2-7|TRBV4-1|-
TGCGCCAGCAGCCAAGGACTAGTTACCCCCTACGAGCAGTACTTC
CASSQGLVTPYEQYF
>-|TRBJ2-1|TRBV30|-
TGTGCCTGGAGTTTCAGAAGTGGGAGCGGGCAGTTCTTC
CAWSFRSGSGQFF
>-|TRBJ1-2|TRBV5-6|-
TGTGCCAGCAGCTTCCCCCACCCTAACTCAGACAGAGAATTC
CASSFPHPNSDREF
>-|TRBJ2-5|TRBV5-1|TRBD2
TGCGCCAGCAGCTTGGTGGGAGGGTCGGAGACCCAGTACTTC
CASSLVGGSETQYF
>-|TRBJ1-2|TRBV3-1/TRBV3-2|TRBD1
TGTGCCAGCAGCCCCGGGACAGCGAGCGGTTATGGCTACACCTTC
CASSPGTASGYGYTF